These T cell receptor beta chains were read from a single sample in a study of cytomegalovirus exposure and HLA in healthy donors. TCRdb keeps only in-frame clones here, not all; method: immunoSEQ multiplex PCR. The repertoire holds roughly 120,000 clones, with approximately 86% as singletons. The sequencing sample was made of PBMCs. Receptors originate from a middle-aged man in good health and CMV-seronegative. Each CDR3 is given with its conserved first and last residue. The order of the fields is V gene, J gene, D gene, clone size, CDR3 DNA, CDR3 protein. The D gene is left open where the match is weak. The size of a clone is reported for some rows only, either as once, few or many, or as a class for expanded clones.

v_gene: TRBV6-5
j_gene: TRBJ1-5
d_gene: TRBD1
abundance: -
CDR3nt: TGTGCCAGCAGACCCGACAGGGGTTGGCAGCCCCAGCATTTT
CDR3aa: CASRPDRGWQPQHF

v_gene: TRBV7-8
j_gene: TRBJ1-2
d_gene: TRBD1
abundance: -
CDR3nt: TGTGCCAGCAGCTTAGTAACGGACAGGCGCCATGGCTACACCTTC
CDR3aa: CASSLVTDRRHGYTF

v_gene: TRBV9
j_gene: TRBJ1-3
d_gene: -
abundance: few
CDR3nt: TGTGCCAGCAGCGTTGATAGCTCTGGAAACACCATATATTTT
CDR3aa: CASSVDSSGNTIYF

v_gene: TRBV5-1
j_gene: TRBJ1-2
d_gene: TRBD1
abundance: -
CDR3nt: TGCGCCAGCAGCATGCTGCAGGGGGCTGACGGCTACACCTTC
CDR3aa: CASSMLQGADGYTF

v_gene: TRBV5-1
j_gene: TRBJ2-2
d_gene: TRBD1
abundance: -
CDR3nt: TGCGCCAGCAGCAGGGACAGACAGGGGGCTCTAACCGGGGAGCTGTTTTTT
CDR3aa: CASSRDRQGALTGELFF

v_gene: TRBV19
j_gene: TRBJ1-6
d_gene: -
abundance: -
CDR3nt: TGTGCCAGTAGCTTATCAGGGGAAGCAGGTTCACCCCTCCACTTT
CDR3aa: CASSLSGEAGSPLHF

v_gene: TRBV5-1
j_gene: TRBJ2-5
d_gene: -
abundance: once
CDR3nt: TGCGCCAGCAGCTTGGCCAAGGGGGTCCAAGAGACCCAGTACTTC
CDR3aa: CASSLAKGVQETQYF

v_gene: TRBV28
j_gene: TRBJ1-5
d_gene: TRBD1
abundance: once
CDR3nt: TGTGCCAGCAGTTTTCGACAGGGTTATAGCAATCAGCCCCAGCATTTT
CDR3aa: CASSFRQGYSNQPQHF

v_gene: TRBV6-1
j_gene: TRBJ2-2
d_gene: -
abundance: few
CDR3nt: TGTGCCAGCAGTGAATCGGTCGGCGGGGTAAGAACTGCCGGGGAGCTGTTTTTT
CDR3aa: CASSESVGGVRTAGELFF

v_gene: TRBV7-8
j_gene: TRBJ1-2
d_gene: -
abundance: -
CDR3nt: TGTGCCAGCAGCCCAAATACAGTCCCAGACCCCTATGGCTACACCTTC
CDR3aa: CASSPNTVPDPYGYTF

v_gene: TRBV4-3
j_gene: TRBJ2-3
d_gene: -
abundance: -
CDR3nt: TGCGCCAGCAGCCAAGCTCAGGCGACAGATACGCAGTATTTT
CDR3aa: CASSQAQATDTQYF

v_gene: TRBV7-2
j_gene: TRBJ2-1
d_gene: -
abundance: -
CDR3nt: TGTGCCAGCAGTTCGACAGGTACCCCTTACAATGAGCAGTTCTTC
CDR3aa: CASSSTGTPYNEQFF

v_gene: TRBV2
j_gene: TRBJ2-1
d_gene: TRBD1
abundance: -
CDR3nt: TGTGCCAGCAGTCCTCGGGACAGGGTTTCCAATGAGCAGTTCTTC
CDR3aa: CASSPRDRVSNEQFF

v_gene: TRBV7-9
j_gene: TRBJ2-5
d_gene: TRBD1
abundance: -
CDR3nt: TGTGCCAGCAGCGGGGACAGGGAGACCCAGTACTTC
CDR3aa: CASSGDRETQYF

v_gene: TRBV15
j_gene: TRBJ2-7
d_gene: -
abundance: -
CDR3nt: TGTGCCACCAGCAGAGATACGCAGGGGAGCGAGCAGTACTTC
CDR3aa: CATSRDTQGSEQYF

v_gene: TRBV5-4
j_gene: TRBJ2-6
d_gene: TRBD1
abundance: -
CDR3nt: TGTGCCAGCAGCTTGGAGGCAGGGGGCAGGTCTGGGGCCAACGTCCTGACTTTC
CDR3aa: CASSLEAGGRSGANVLTF

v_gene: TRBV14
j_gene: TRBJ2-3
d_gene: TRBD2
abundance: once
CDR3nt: TGTGCCAGCAGCCATGGGACTAGCGGCACAGATACGCAGTATTTT
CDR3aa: CASSHGTSGTDTQYF

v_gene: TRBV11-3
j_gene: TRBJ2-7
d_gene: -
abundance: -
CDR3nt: TGTGCCAGCAGCCCCAGCACAGGCAATTTACGAGAGCAGTACTTC
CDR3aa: CASSPSTGNLREQYF

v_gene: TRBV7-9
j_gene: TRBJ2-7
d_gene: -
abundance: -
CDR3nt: TGTGCCAGCAGCTTTCGGGGGGCGAGGGAGCAGTACTTC
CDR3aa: CASSFRGAREQYF

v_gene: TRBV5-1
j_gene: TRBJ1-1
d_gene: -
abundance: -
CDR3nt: TGCGCCAGCACCGTGAGTAGGGGCGTCACTGAAGCTTTCTTT
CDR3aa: CASTVSRGVTEAFF

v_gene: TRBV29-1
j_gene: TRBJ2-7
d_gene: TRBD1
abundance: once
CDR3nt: TGCAGCGTTGGTAAGAAGGGACAGGGGAAGGACGAGCAGTACTTC
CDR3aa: CSVGKKGQGKDEQYF

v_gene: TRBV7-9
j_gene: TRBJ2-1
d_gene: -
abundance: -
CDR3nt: TGTGCCAGCAGCTTGTTACAGGGAAATGAGCAGTTCTTC
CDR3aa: CASSLLQGNEQFF

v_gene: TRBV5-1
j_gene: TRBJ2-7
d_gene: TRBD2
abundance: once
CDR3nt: TGCGCCAGCAGCTTCGGAGCTAGCGGGGGTACTGCCTACGAGCAGTACTTC
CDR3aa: CASSFGASGGTAYEQYF

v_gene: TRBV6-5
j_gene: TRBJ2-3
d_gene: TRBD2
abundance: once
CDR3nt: TGTGCCAGCAGTTACGGGACTAGCGGAACAGATACGCAGTATTTT
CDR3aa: CASSYGTSGTDTQYF

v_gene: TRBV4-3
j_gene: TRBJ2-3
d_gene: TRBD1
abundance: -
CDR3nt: TGCGCCAGCAGCCGTGACAGGGTAACGACAGATACGCAGTATTTT
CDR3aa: CASSRDRVTTDTQYF

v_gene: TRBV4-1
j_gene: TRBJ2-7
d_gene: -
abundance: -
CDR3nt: TGCGCCAGCAGAACCGAACCGGGGACAATCTACGAGCAGTACTTC
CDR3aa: CASRTEPGTIYEQYF

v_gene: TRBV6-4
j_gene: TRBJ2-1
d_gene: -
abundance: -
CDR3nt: TGTGCCAGCAGTGTCTTGGAGGCGAGCTCCTACAATGAGCAGTTCTTC
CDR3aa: CASSVLEASSYNEQFF